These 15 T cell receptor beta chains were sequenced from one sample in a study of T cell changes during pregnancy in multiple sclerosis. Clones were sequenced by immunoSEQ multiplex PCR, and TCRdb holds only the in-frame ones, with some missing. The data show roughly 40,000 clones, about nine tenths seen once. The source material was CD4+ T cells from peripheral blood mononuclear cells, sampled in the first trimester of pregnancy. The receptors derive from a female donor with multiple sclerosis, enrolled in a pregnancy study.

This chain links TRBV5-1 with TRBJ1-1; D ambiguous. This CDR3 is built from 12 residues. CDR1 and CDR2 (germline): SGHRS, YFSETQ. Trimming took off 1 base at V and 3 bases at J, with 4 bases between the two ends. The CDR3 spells CASSLTDTEAFF. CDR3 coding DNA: TGCGCCAGCAGCTTGACAGACACTGAAGCTTTCTTT.

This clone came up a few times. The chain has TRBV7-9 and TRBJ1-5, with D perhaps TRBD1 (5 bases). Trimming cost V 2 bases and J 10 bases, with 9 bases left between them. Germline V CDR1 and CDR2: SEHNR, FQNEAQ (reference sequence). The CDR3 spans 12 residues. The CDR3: CASSLIREPQHF. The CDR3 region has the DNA TGTGCCAGCAGCTTAATCAGGGAACCCCAGCATTTT.

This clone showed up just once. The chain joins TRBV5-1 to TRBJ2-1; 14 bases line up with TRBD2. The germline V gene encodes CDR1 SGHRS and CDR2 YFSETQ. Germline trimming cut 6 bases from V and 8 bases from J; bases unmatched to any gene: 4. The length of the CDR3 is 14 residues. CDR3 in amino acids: CASTEGLAGDEQFF. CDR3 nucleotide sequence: TGCGCCAGCACCGAGGGACTAGCGGGAGATGAGCAGTTCTTC.

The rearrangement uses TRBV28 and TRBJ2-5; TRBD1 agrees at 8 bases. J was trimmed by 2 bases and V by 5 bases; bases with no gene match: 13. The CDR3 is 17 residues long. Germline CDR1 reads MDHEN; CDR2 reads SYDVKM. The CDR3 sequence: CASSNKRAWTGQETQYF. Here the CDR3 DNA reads TGTGCCAGCAGTAACAAACGAGCTTGGACAGGGCAAGAGACCCAGTACTTC.

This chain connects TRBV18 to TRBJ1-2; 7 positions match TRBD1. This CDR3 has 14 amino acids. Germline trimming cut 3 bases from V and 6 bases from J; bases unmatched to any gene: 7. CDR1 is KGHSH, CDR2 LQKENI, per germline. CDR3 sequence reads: CASSPPDRWDGYTF. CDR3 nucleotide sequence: TGTGCCAGCTCACCCCCGGACAGGTGGGATGGCTACACCTTC. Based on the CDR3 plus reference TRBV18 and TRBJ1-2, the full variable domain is NAGVMQNPRHLVRRRGQEARLRCSPMKGHSHVYWYRQLPEEGLKFMVYLQKENIIDESGMPKERFSAEFPKEGPSILRIQQVVRGDSAAYFCASSPPDRWDGYTFGSGTRLTVV.

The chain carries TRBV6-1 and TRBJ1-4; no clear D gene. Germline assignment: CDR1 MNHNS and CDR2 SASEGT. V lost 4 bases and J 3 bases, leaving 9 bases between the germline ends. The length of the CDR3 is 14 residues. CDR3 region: CASSVEESNEKLFF. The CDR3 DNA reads TGTGCCAGCAGTGTAGAAGAATCTAATGAAAAACTGTTTTTT.

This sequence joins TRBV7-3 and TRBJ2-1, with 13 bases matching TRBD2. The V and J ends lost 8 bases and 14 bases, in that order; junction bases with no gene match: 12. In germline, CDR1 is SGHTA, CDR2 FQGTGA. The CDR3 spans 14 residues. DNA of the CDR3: TGTGCCAGCGGATTGACTAGCGGGGGGTCTGCTAAGTTCTTC. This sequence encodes CASGLTSGGSAKFF.

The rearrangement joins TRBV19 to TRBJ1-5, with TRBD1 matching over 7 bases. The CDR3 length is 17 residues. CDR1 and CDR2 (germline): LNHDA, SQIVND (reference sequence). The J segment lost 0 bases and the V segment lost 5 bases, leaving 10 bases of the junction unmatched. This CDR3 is CASSPGDSFYSNQPQHF. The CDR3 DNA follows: TGTGCCAGTAGTCCGGGGGACAGCTTCTATAGCAATCAGCCCCAGCATTTT. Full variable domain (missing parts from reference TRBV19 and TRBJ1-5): DGGITQSPKYLFRKEGQNVTLSCEQNLNHDAMYWYRQDPGQGLRLIYYSQIVNDFQKGDIAEGYSVSREKKESFPLTVTSAQKNPTAFYLCASSPGDSFYSNQPQHFGDGTRLSIL.

CDR3: CASSRVGQTYTGELFF. DNA for the CDR3: TGTGCCAGCTCACGAGTCGGACAGACTTACACCGGGGAGCTGTTTTTT. This chain joins TRBV18 and TRBJ2-2; possible D gene TRBD1, 6 bases. This CDR3 is built from 16 residues. The V and J ends lost 4 bases and 3 bases respectively, with 15 bases between them. Germline V lookup: CDR1 KGHSH, CDR2 LQKENI.

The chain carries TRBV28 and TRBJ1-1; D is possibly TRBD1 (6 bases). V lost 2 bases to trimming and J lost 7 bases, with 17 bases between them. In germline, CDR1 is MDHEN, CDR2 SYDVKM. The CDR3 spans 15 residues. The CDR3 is CASSLGGAGDFEAFF. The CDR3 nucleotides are TGTGCCAGCAGTTTAGGGGGGGCGGGGGACTTTGAAGCTTTCTTT.

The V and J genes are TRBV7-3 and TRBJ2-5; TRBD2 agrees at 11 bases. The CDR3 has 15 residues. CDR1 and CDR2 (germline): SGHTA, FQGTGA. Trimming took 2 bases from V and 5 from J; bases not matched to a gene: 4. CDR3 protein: CASSLLAGGLETQYF. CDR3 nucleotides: TGTGCCAGCAGCTTACTAGCGGGGGGCCTGGAGACCCAGTACTTC. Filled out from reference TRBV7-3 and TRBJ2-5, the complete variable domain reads GAGVSQTPSNKVTEKGKYVELRCDPISGHTALYWYRQSLGQGPEFLIYFQGTGAADDSGLPNDRFFAVRPEGSVSTLKIQRTERGDSAVYLCASSLLAGGLETQYFGPGTRLLVL.

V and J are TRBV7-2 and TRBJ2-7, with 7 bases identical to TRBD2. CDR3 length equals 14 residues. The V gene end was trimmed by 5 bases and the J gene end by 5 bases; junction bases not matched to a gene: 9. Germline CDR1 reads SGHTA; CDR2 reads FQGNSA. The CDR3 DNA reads TGTGCCAGCAGCCCTTGGGAGGGGTCTCACGAGCAGTACTTC. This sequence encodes CASSPWEGSHEQYF.

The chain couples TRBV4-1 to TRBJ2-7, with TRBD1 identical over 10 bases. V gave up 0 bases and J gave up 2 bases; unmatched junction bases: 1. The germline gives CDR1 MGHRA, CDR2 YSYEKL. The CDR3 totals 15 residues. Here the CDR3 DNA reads TGCGCCAGCAGCCAAGAAGGGACAGGGGCCTACGAGCAGTACTTC. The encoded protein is CASSQEGTGAYEQYF.

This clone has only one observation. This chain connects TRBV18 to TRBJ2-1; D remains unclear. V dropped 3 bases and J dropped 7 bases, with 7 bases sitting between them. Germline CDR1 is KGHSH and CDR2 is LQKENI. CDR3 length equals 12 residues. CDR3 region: CASSPSRNEQFF. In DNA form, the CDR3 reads TGTGCCAGCTCACCGTCCCGGAATGAGCAGTTCTTC.

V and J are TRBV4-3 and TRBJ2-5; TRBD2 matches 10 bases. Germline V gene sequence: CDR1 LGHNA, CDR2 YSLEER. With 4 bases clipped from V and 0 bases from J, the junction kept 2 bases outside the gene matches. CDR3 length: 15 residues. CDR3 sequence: CASSLGLADQETQYF. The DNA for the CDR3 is TGCGCCAGCAGCCTTGGACTAGCGGACCAAGAGACCCAGTACTTC.